Listed below are T cell receptor beta chains from one sample, sequenced in a study of blood T cell repertoires in COVID-19. Using immunoSEQ multiplex PCR, the repertoire was profiled, and TCRdb retains in-frame clones only, with some absent. Of hundreds of thousands of clones listed, approximately 82% are singletons. The sequencing input was peripheral blood. The receptor source for this set is a woman aged 80 or over with active or convalescent COVID-19. The CDR3 runs from the conserved cysteine through the conserved F or W. A D gene is named only where the DNA matches it firmly. The size of a clone is reported for some rows only, either as once, few or many, or as a class for expanded clones.

j_call cdr3_length clone_size d_call v_call cdr3_nt cdr3_aa
TRBJ2-4 14 . TRBD1 TRBV4-1 TGCGCCAGCAGCCAAGATCCGGGACAGAGGATTCAGTACTTC CASSQDPGQRIQYF
TRBJ2-1 16 . . TRBV21-1 TGTGCCAGCAGCAACTTGGCGGGAGGGACCTACAATGAGCAGTTCTTC CASSNLAGGTYNEQFF
TRBJ2-3 16 . TRBD2 TRBV3-1/TRBV3-2 TGTGCCAGCAGCCCCGAGAGCGGGAGAAGCACAGATACGCAGTATTTT CASSPESGRSTDTQYF
TRBJ2-4 14 . . TRBV28 TGTGCCAGCAGTCCGCCGGACTCCAAAAACATTCAGTACTTC CASSPPDSKNIQYF
TRBJ2-1 15 once . TRBV11-2 TGTGCCAGCAGCTCGACAGCAGGCTCCTACAATGAGCAGTTCTTC CASSSTAGSYNEQFF
TRBJ1-4 14 . . TRBV13 TGTGCCAGCAGCTTAATGGGCTCTGGAGAAAAACTGTTTTTT CASSLMGSGEKLFF
TRBJ2-7 16 . TRBD1 TRBV11-2 TGTGCCAGCAGCTTATCCGGGACAGGGGGGTCCTACGAGCAGTACTTC CASSLSGTGGSYEQYF
TRBJ2-1 16 once . TRBV19 TGTGCCAGTACCCCAAGTAGACAGAGAGATTACAATGAGCAGTTCTTC CASTPSRQRDYNEQFF
TRBJ2-7 15 few . TRBV28 TGTGCCAGCACTCTCGGGACAACGAGCGCCTACGAGCAGTACTTC CASTLGTTSAYEQYF
TRBJ1-1 14 . . TRBV6-6 TGTGCCAGCAGACTAACCCAGGGGAACACTGAAGCTTTCTTT CASRLTQGNTEAFF
TRBJ1-2 13 . TRBD1 TRBV28 TGTGCCAGCAGCTTGGGACAGTACTATGGCTACACCTTC CASSLGQYYGYTF
TRBJ2-3 18 . . TRBV9 TGTGCCAGCAGCGTAGCCTCGGGACTTCGCTCTAGCACAGATACGCAGTATTTT CASSVASGLRSSTDTQYF
TRBJ1-3 15 . TRBD1 TRBV19 TGTGCCAGTAGTATGGGGCAGGGGGCCGGAAACACCATATATTTT CASSMGQGAGNTIYF
TRBJ2-7 11 once . TRBV3-1/TRBV3-2 TGTGCCAGCAGCCAACAGGGACTCGAGTACTTC CASSQQGLEYF
TRBJ1-2 14 . TRBD1 TRBV5-1 TGCGCCAGCGGGACAGGGGAATCCTCCGATGGCTACACCTTC CASGTGESSDGYTF
TRBJ1-6 15 . . TRBV3-1/TRBV3-2 TGTGCCAGCAGCCAAGTATGGAATGGAGATTCACCCCTCCACTTT CASSQVWNGDSPLHF
TRBJ2-3 17 . TRBD2 TRBV4-1 TGCGCCAGCAGCCAAAGAGGTCTAGCGGGGGACGCAGATACGCAGTATTTT CASSQRGLAGDADTQYF
TRBJ2-2 15 many TRBD2 TRBV11-2 TGTGCCAGCAGCTTAGATCCTAGCGGGATTGGGGAGCTGTTTTTT CASSLDPSGIGELFF
TRBJ1-1 13 . TRBD1 TRBV12-3/TRBV12-4 TGTGCCAGCAGCACAGACAGGGGTACTGAAGCTTTCTTT CASSTDRGTEAFF
TRBJ2-7 15 . . TRBV18 TGTGCCAGCTCACCGGGGCGGGATTCCTCCTACGAGCAGTACTTC CASSPGRDSSYEQYF
TRBJ1-1 15 . TRBD1 TRBV5-1 TGCGCCAGCAGCTCGGACAGGGGGGCTGCGACTGAAGCTTTCTTT CASSSDRGAATEAFF
TRBJ2-2 16 once TRBD1 TRBV24-1 TGTGCCACCAGTGAGCCTCGGACAGGGTTCACCGGGGAGCTGTTTTTT CATSEPRTGFTGELFF
TRBJ1-2 14 . . TRBV19 TGTGCCAGTAGTATAGAACGACAGTTCTATGGCTACACCTTC CASSIERQFYGYTF
TRBJ1-2 14 . . TRBV3-1/TRBV3-2 TGTGCCAGCAGCCCCTGGACACCAACCTATGGCTACACCTTC CASSPWTPTYGYTF
TRBJ1-6 12 . . TRBV6-1 TGTGCCAGCAGTGACCTTGGGGAGTCCCTCCACTTT CASSDLGESLHF
TRBJ2-2 15 . . TRBV19 TGTGCCAGTAACGTACCAGGCGAAAGGACCGGGGAGCTGTTTTTT CASNVPGERTGELFF
TRBJ1-2 15 . TRBD1 TRBV18 TGTGCCAGCTCACCAAGTGGAGGACAGGACTATGGCTACACCTTC CASSPSGGQDYGYTF
TRBJ1-2 14 . . TRBV10-3 TGTGCCATCAGTGAGGAAGGGGTAGGCTATGGCTACACCTTC CAISEEGVGYGYTF
TRBJ1-5 19 . . TRBV5-1 TGCGCCAGCAGCGGCAATCTGGCGGAAAGCCTAGATAGCAATCAGCCCCAGCATTTT CASSGNLAESLDSNQPQHF
TRBJ2-7 16 few TRBD1 TRBV6-1 TGTGCCAGCAGTCAAGGGGGACAGTACCCCCCCTACGAGCAGTACTTC CASSQGGQYPPYEQYF
TRBJ2-5 14 . TRBD1 TRBV2 TGTGCCAGCAGATCGACAGGGGGCTTGGAGACCCAGTACTTC CASRSTGGLETQYF
TRBJ2-5 14 . TRBD1 TRBV5-1 TGCGCCAGCTCCCGAACAGGGGTTCCAGAGACCCAGTACTTC CASSRTGVPETQYF
TRBJ2-5 14 . . TRBV21-1 TGTGCCAGCAGAGAGCGGGGGACTAAAGAGACCCAGTACTTC CASRERGTKETQYF
TRBJ2-1 15 . . TRBV24-1 TGTGCCACCAGTGATCACGAAGGACTACCAAATGAGCAGTTCTTC CATSDHEGLPNEQFF
TRBJ2-7 13 few . TRBV19 TGTGCCAGTAGCGGATCTCAAGCTAGGGAGCAGTACTTC CASSGSQAREQYF
TRBJ2-3 14 . TRBD1 TRBV10-1 TGCGCCAGCAGTACGGGACAGGACTCAGATACGCAGTATTTT CASSTGQDSDTQYF
TRBJ1-2 14 . TRBD1 TRBV5-6 TGTGCCAGCAGGGGGACAGGGGCGCACTATGGCTACACCTTC CASRGTGAHYGYTF
TRBJ2-1 15 once TRBD2 TRBV5-4 TGTGCCAGCAGCTTGGATGCGGGAGGGGGTAATGAGCAGTTCTTC CASSLDAGGGNEQFF
TRBJ2-1 17 once TRBD2 TRBV4-2 TGTGCCAGCAGCCAAGATTGGGGGGGGAGATCCTACAATGAGCAGTTCTTC CASSQDWGGRSYNEQFF
TRBJ1-1 16 once TRBD1 TRBV6-6 TGTGCCAGCAGTTCCCCGCTGACAGGGGGCAACACTGAAGCTTTCTTT CASSSPLTGGNTEAFF
TRBJ1-1 14 . . TRBV2 TGTGCCAGCAGTGTACAGGGAGTGAACACTGAAGCTTTCTTT CASSVQGVNTEAFF
TRBJ1-2 14 . TRBD1 TRBV30 TGTGCCTGGAGCGCCGGGACAGCGGGCTATGGCTACACCTTC CAWSAGTAGYGYTF